This is a list of T cell receptor beta chains from one sample in a study of vaccination and CD4 T cells after COVID-19. Each CDR3 protein gets one entry after TCRdb re-called the PCR reads with MiXCR. The data show 20,000 or so distinct CDR3 sequences, with about 32% seen just once and about 15% held by the top ten. No cognate antigen is known for these TCRs. The material sequenced was cultured CD4+ T cells from blood. These receptors were obtained from a human donor with COVID-19. CDR3s include the opening cysteine and the closing phenylalanine or tryptophan. A D gene is named only where the DNA matches it firmly. Clone size appears in some rows only: once, few, many, or a class for an expanded clone.

v_gene: TRBV9; abundance: .; d_gene: .; j_gene: TRBJ2-3; CDR3nt: TGTGCCAGCAGCGTAGTTCGGGGGGCTACAGATACGCAGTATTTT; CDR3aa: CASSVVRGATDTQYF
v_gene: TRBV2; abundance: .; d_gene: TRBD1; j_gene: TRBJ2-2; CDR3nt: TGTGCCAGCACTTCGACAGGGTCGGTCGGGGAGCTGTTTTTT; CDR3aa: CASTSTGSVGELFF
v_gene: TRBV9; abundance: few; d_gene: .; j_gene: TRBJ2-3; CDR3nt: TGTGCCAGCACGCCCGGGGACCGCACAGATACGCAGTATTTT; CDR3aa: CASTPGDRTDTQYF
v_gene: TRBV6-1; abundance: few; d_gene: TRBD1; j_gene: TRBJ2-7; CDR3nt: TGTGCCAGCAGTAGACAGGGGGTTTACGAGCAGTACTTC; CDR3aa: CASSRQGVYEQYF
v_gene: TRBV12-3/TRBV12-4; abundance: .; d_gene: .; j_gene: TRBJ1-2; CDR3nt: TGTGCCAGCAGTTTGAGTCGACGATCTAACTATGGCTACACCTTC; CDR3aa: CASSLSRRSNYGYTF
v_gene: TRBV20-1; abundance: few; d_gene: .; j_gene: TRBJ2-3; CDR3nt: TGCAGTGCGCCCGACTGGAAAAGACGCACAGATACGCAGTATTTT; CDR3aa: CSAPDWKRRTDTQYF
v_gene: TRBV7-8; abundance: .; d_gene: .; j_gene: TRBJ1-6; CDR3nt: TGTGCCAGCAGCTTAAACAGAAAGCCGAACATCTATAATTCACCCCTCCACTTT; CDR3aa: CASSLNRKPNIYNSPLHF
v_gene: TRBV11-3; abundance: .; d_gene: .; j_gene: TRBJ1-1; CDR3nt: TGTGCCAGCAGCCAGGACAGCTACACTGAAGCTTTCTTT; CDR3aa: CASSQDSYTEAFF
v_gene: TRBV12-3/TRBV12-4; abundance: .; d_gene: .; j_gene: TRBJ1-2; CDR3nt: TGTGCCAGCAGTTTAGCTGGCAGTGTATCCTATGGCTACACCTTC; CDR3aa: CASSLAGSVSYGYTF
v_gene: TRBV12-5; abundance: .; d_gene: .; j_gene: TRBJ2-3; CDR3nt: TGTGCTAGTGGTTTGTCAGATACGCAGTATTTT; CDR3aa: CASGLSDTQYF
v_gene: TRBV30; abundance: .; d_gene: .; j_gene: TRBJ1-3; CDR3nt: TGTGCCTGGATGTCGGGGGGCGGCTCTGGAAACACCATATATTTT; CDR3aa: CAWMSGGGSGNTIYF
v_gene: TRBV2; abundance: few; d_gene: TRBD1; j_gene: TRBJ1-2; CDR3nt: TGTGCCAGCACGGGACAGGGGGTTATGGGCTATGGCTACACCTTC; CDR3aa: CASTGQGVMGYGYTF
v_gene: TRBV10-2; abundance: .; d_gene: .; j_gene: TRBJ2-3; CDR3nt: TGCGCCAGCAGTATCGGACTATCAGATACGCAGTATTTT; CDR3aa: CASSIGLSDTQYF
v_gene: TRBV7-3; abundance: few; d_gene: .; j_gene: TRBJ2-3; CDR3nt: TGTGCCAGCTCGGGGGATGGAGATACGCAGTATTTT; CDR3aa: CASSGDGDTQYF
v_gene: TRBV5-4; abundance: .; d_gene: .; j_gene: TRBJ2-2; CDR3nt: TGTGCCAGCAGCTTGGCCACAGCGAACACCGGGGAGCTGTTTTTT; CDR3aa: CASSLATANTGELFF
v_gene: TRBV7-2; abundance: few; d_gene: TRBD2; j_gene: TRBJ2-7; CDR3nt: TGTGCCAGCACCAGACGGGGGGACCGTGGGGAGCAGTACTTC; CDR3aa: CASTRRGDRGEQYF
v_gene: TRBV9; abundance: .; d_gene: .; j_gene: TRBJ2-3; CDR3nt: TGTGCCAGCAGCGTAGATCATAGGGATACGCAGTATTTT; CDR3aa: CASSVDHRDTQYF
v_gene: TRBV20-1; abundance: .; d_gene: .; j_gene: TRBJ1-2; CDR3nt: TGCAGTGCTAGAGTCACGGTTTTCCCGACTAACTATGGCTACACCTTC; CDR3aa: CSARVTVFPTNYGYTF
v_gene: TRBV25-1; abundance: .; d_gene: .; j_gene: TRBJ1-1; CDR3nt: TGTGCCAGCAGCGAGATGTCGAACACTGAAGCTTTCTTT; CDR3aa: CASSEMSNTEAFF
v_gene: TRBV18; abundance: few; d_gene: .; j_gene: TRBJ2-2; CDR3nt: TGTGCCAGCTCACGAATAACTGGGCCCGGGGAGCTGTTTTTT; CDR3aa: CASSRITGPGELFF
v_gene: TRBV5-6; abundance: .; d_gene: .; j_gene: TRBJ1-5; CDR3nt: TGTGCCAGCAGCTTAGGCAGATCTGACCCCAATCAGCCCCAGCATTTT; CDR3aa: CASSLGRSDPNQPQHF
v_gene: TRBV7-3; abundance: .; d_gene: TRBD2; j_gene: TRBJ2-5; CDR3nt: TGTGCCAGCAGCTTAATGGGCCCTGGGCTAGCGGGGATCCAAGAGACCCAGTACTTC; CDR3aa: CASSLMGPGLAGIQETQYF
v_gene: TRBV5-6; abundance: .; d_gene: .; j_gene: TRBJ2-5; CDR3nt: TGTGCCAGCAGCGTTACCGGGACGGGGGAGACCCAGTACTTC; CDR3aa: CASSVTGTGETQYF
v_gene: TRBV20-1; abundance: .; d_gene: TRBD1; j_gene: TRBJ1-5; CDR3nt: TGCAGTGCTAGAGACGTTCAACAGGGGAACCAGCCCCAGCATTTT; CDR3aa: CSARDVQQGNQPQHF
v_gene: TRBV19; abundance: .; d_gene: .; j_gene: TRBJ1-1; CDR3nt: TGTGCCAGTAGTCTCCTTTTACCGAACACTGAAGCTTTCTTT; CDR3aa: CASSLLLPNTEAFF
v_gene: TRBV5-5; abundance: .; d_gene: .; j_gene: TRBJ1-2; CDR3nt: TGTGCCAGCAGCTTGGCCACCAACCCGGGGAATGGCTACACCTTC; CDR3aa: CASSLATNPGNGYTF
v_gene: TRBV20-1; abundance: few; d_gene: .; j_gene: TRBJ2-2; CDR3nt: TGCAGCTTAAGGACAGGGAGGGCCGGGGAGCTGTTTTTT; CDR3aa: CSLRTGRAGELFF
v_gene: TRBV7-3; abundance: few; d_gene: TRBD2; j_gene: TRBJ2-1; CDR3nt: TGTGCCAGCAGCTTAAATCGTGGGGGAAGCGGGGGGGCCATCAATGAGCAGTTCTTC; CDR3aa: CASSLNRGGSGGAINEQFF
v_gene: TRBV12-3/TRBV12-4; abundance: few; d_gene: TRBD1; j_gene: TRBJ1-5; CDR3nt: TGTGCCAGCAGTCTCTCCGGGACAGGGGGCATTCAGCCCCAGCATTTT; CDR3aa: CASSLSGTGGIQPQHF
v_gene: TRBV27; abundance: few; d_gene: TRBD1; j_gene: TRBJ1-5; CDR3nt: TGTGCCAGCAGTTTGGGACAGGGCCTCAATCAGCCCCAGCATTTT; CDR3aa: CASSLGQGLNQPQHF
v_gene: TRBV19; abundance: few; d_gene: TRBD1; j_gene: TRBJ1-5; CDR3nt: TGTGCCAGTAGTATCGAAGACAGGGGAGAGGGGCAGCCCCAGCATTTT; CDR3aa: CASSIEDRGEGQPQHF
v_gene: TRBV7-9; abundance: .; d_gene: .; j_gene: TRBJ1-2; CDR3nt: TGTGCCAGCAGCCGGGACACCAACTATGGCTACACCTTC; CDR3aa: CASSRDTNYGYTF
v_gene: TRBV14; abundance: few; d_gene: TRBD2; j_gene: TRBJ2-7; CDR3nt: TGTGCCAGCAGCCAGCCGGGACTAGCCTACGAGCAGTACTTC; CDR3aa: CASSQPGLAYEQYF
v_gene: TRBV11-2; abundance: .; d_gene: TRBD1; j_gene: TRBJ2-7; CDR3nt: TGTGCCAGCACTCCAGGGACAGGAGGCTACGAGCAGTACTTC; CDR3aa: CASTPGTGGYEQYF
v_gene: TRBV7-8; abundance: few; d_gene: .; j_gene: TRBJ1-2; CDR3nt: TGTGCCAGCAGCTTAGACCTCCGGCGAGATGGCTACACCTTC; CDR3aa: CASSLDLRRDGYTF
v_gene: TRBV27; abundance: medium-sized; d_gene: .; j_gene: TRBJ1-6; CDR3nt: TGTGCCAGCAGTCCCGGACAGAATAATTCACCCCTCCACTTT; CDR3aa: CASSPGQNNSPLHF
v_gene: TRBV7-7; abundance: few; d_gene: .; j_gene: TRBJ2-5; CDR3nt: TGTGCTAGCAGCTTACAAATAGGGGAGACCCAGTACTTC; CDR3aa: CASSLQIGETQYF
v_gene: TRBV2; abundance: few; d_gene: TRBD1; j_gene: TRBJ1-2; CDR3nt: TGTGCCAGCAGTGAGTGGATCGGACAGGGATCCTCATATGGCTACACCTTC; CDR3aa: CASSEWIGQGSSYGYTF
v_gene: TRBV28; abundance: .; d_gene: .; j_gene: TRBJ2-5; CDR3nt: TGTGCCAGCAGTTTAGGACAGAGGTCTGGGGAGACCCAGTACTTC; CDR3aa: CASSLGQRSGETQYF
v_gene: TRBV5-1; abundance: few; d_gene: .; j_gene: TRBJ1-2; CDR3nt: TGCGCCAGCAGCGAAGGGGGGGCCTATGGCTACACCTTC; CDR3aa: CASSEGGAYGYTF
v_gene: TRBV6-2/TRBV6-3; abundance: few; d_gene: .; j_gene: TRBJ2-3; CDR3nt: TGTGCCAGCACACCCCCCCGGGGCGACGGGGCGCAGTATTTT; CDR3aa: CASTPPRGDGAQYF
v_gene: TRBV11-2; abundance: .; d_gene: .; j_gene: TRBJ1-6; CDR3nt: TGTGCCAGCAGCCCCTCGGGTAACGAGGGACCCTATAATTCACCCCTCCACTTT; CDR3aa: CASSPSGNEGPYNSPLHF
v_gene: TRBV11-2; abundance: .; d_gene: .; j_gene: TRBJ1-2; CDR3nt: TGTGCCGAAGACAGGCAGGGCTATGGCTACACCTTC; CDR3aa: CAEDRQGYGYTF
v_gene: TRBV21-1; abundance: .; d_gene: .; j_gene: TRBJ1-5; CDR3nt: TGTGCCAGCAGCAAAACAACCCCGGGGGCGTTGAGCAATCAGCCCCAGCATTTT; CDR3aa: CASSKTTPGALSNQPQHF
v_gene: TRBV5-6; abundance: .; d_gene: .; j_gene: TRBJ1-2; CDR3nt: TGTGCCAGCAGCTGGACCTATGGCTACACCTTC; CDR3aa: CASSWTYGYTF
v_gene: TRBV30; abundance: .; d_gene: .; j_gene: TRBJ2-3; CDR3nt: TGTGCCTGGGGGTCACGGGGGTTGGTTGTATCAGATACGCAGTATTTT; CDR3aa: CAWGSRGLVVSDTQYF
v_gene: TRBV20-1; abundance: .; d_gene: TRBD2; j_gene: TRBJ2-5; CDR3nt: TGCAGTGCTAGCTTCCTAGCGGGGGGAGGGGAGACCCAGTACTTC; CDR3aa: CSASFLAGGGETQYF
v_gene: TRBV6-4; abundance: .; d_gene: TRBD1; j_gene: TRBJ1-5; CDR3nt: TGTGCCAGCAGTGACTGGGGACAGTTAAATAGCAATCAGCCCCAGCATTTT; CDR3aa: CASSDWGQLNSNQPQHF
v_gene: TRBV9; abundance: .; d_gene: .; j_gene: TRBJ1-6; CDR3nt: TGTGCCAGCAGCGCCAGGGACCGAGGAAATTCACCCCTCCACTTT; CDR3aa: CASSARDRGNSPLHF
v_gene: TRBV6-1; abundance: medium-sized; d_gene: TRBD1; j_gene: TRBJ1-2; CDR3nt: TGTGCCAGCAGCCTCCTGGACAGGGCGGGTGGGACCTTC; CDR3aa: CASSLLDRAGGTF
v_gene: TRBV6-1; abundance: .; d_gene: .; j_gene: TRBJ2-3; CDR3nt: TGTGCCAGCAGGCGACAAGGGGCAACAGATACGCAGTATTTT; CDR3aa: CASRRQGATDTQYF